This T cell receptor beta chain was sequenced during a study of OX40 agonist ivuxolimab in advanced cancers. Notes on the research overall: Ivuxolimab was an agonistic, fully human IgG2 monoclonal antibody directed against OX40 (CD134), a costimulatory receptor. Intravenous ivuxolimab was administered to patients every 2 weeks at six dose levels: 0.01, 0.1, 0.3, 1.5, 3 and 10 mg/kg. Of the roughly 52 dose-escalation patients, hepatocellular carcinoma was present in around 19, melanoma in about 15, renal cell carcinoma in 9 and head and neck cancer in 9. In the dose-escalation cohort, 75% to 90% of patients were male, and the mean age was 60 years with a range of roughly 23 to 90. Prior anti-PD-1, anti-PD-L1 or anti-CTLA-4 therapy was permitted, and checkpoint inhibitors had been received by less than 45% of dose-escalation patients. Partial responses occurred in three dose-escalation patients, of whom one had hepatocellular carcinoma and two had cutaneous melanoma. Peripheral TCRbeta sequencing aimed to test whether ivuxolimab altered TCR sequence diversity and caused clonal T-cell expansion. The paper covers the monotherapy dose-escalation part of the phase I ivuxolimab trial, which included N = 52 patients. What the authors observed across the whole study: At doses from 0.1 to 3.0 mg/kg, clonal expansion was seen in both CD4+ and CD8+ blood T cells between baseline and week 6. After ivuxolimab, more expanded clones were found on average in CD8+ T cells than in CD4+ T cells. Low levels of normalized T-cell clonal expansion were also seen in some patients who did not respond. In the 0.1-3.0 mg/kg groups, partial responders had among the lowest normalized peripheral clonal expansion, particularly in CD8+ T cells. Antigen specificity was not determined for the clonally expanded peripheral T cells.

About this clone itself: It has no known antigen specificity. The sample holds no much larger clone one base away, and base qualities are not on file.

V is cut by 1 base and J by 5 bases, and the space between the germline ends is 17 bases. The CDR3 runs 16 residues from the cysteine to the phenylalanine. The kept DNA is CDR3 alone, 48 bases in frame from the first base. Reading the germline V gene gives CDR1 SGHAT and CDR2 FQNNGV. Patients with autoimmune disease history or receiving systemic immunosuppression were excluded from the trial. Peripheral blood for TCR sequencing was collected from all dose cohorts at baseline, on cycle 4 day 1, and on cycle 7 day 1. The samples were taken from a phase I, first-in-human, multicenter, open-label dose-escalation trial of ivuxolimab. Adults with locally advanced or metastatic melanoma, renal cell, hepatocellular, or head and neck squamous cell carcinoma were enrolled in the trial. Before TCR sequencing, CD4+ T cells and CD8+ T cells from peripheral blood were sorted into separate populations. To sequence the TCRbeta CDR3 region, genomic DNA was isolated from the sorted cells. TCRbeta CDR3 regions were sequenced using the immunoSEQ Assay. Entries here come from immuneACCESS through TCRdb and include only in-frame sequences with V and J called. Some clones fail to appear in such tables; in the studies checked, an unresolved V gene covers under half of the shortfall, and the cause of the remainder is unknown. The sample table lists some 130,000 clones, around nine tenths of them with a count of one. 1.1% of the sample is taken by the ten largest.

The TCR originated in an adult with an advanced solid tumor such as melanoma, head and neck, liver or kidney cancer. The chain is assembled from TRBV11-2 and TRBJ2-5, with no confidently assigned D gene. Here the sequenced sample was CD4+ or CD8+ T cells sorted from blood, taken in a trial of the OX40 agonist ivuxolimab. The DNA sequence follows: TGTGCCAGCAGCTTAGTGTCGACCCCCCTGGGGGAGACCCAGTACTTC. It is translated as CASSLVSTPLGETQYF.